These 2 T cell receptor beta chains were all obtained from the same sample, sequenced in a study of CD8+ T cells in alopecia areata. After isolation, RNA underwent reverse transcription to generate cDNA as the sequencing template. TCRdb's table, derived via immunoSEQ multiplex PCR, lists solely in-frame clones and lacks some. The sample lists over 150,000 clones; approximately 60% were seen once. What was sequenced was CD8+ T cells sorted from blood. The receptors originated from a human donor in good health.

The gene calls are TRBV5-6 and TRBJ2-1; D gene uncertain. This CDR3 contains 14 residues. The germline V and J ends were trimmed by 1 base and 9 bases, with 14 bases remaining between them. Germline loops: CDR1 SGHDT, CDR2 YYEEEE. The CDR3 DNA follows: TGTGCCAGCAGCTTGTATGCCCAGACCGGTGAGCAGTTCTTC. Translation gives CASSLYAQTGEQFF.

CDR3 residues: CATSREKVAAYNEQFF. The DNA for the CDR3 is TGTGCCACCAGCAGGGAGAAGGTCGCAGCCTACAATGAGCAGTTCTTC. V is TRBV15 and J is TRBJ2-1; D gene ambiguous. This CDR3 region has 16 residues. Deletions cut 3 bases from V and 2 bases from J, with 14 bases between. Germline CDR1 reads LNHNV; CDR2 reads YYDKDF (reference sequence).